This T cell receptor (beta chain) stems from a study of T cell changes during pregnancy in multiple sclerosis. Repertoires were generated with immunoSEQ multiplex PCR, while TCRdb's copy carries only in-frame clones and drops some. The sample holds 65,000 to 95,000 clones, over 85% seen once. V shed 5 bases and J 1 base; nucleotides not matched to a gene: 13. Germline assignment: CDR1 MRHNA and CDR2 SNTAGT. The CDR3 is made up of 18 amino acids. V gene TRBV6-4 combines with J gene TRBJ1-5; 8 bases agree with TRBD1. Sample: peripheral blood, taken in the second trimester of pregnancy. The TCR sequence derives from a female donor in good health, enrolled as a control in a pregnancy study. CDR3 bases: TGTGCCAGCAGTAAACAGGAGACAGGGGAGGAAAGCAATCAGCCCCAGCATTTT. Translated, it gives CASSKQETGEESNQPQHF.